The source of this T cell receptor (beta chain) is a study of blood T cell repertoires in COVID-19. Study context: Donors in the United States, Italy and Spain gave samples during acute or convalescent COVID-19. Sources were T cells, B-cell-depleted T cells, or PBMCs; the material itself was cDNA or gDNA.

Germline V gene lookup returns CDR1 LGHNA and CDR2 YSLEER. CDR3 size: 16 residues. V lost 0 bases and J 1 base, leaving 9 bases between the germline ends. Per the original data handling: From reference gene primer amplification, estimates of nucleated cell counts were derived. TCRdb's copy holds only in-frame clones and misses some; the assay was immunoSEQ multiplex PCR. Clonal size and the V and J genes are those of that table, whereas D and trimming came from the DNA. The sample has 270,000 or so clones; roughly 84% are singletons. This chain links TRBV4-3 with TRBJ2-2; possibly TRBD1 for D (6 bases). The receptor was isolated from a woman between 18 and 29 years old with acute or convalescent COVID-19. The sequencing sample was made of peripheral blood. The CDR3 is CASSQEAGVNTGELFF. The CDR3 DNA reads TGCGCCAGCAGCCAAGAAGCAGGGGTGAACACCGGGGAGCTGTTTTTT.